The present TCR beta chain was sequenced within a study of blood T cell repertoires in COVID-19. This clone was recorded only once. Libraries were prepared by immunoSEQ multiplex PCR; TCRdb keeps only in-frame clonotypes and omits some of them. This repertoire shows about 110,000 clones, 84% found once; its top ten account for less than 8%. CDR1 and CDR2 from the germline V gene are LGHDT and YNNKEL (reference sequence). Trimming took 4 bases from V and 6 from J; bases not matched to a gene: 4. The CDR3 runs 14 residues. The chain recombines TRBV3-1 (or the pseudogene TRBV3-2) with TRBJ2-7; 12 bases map to TRBD2. The TCR was taken from a woman at least 80 years old with active or convalescent COVID-19. Sequences were obtained from peripheral blood. The CDR3: CASSRLAGVSEQYF. The CDR3 nucleotides read TGTGCCAGCAGCCGACTAGCGGGAGTTTCCGAGCAGTACTTC.